What follows describes a single T cell receptor beta chain. Original data processing: Estimated nucleated cell counts came from reference gene primer amplification. Sequencing used immunoSEQ multiplex PCR; TCRdb keeps in-frame clones, though not all of them. V and J calls and clone size are as listed in that table; D and trimming were resolved from the DNA. The sample includes approximately 440,000 clones, 90% of them seen just once. The sample comes from a study of blood T cell repertoires in COVID-19. Study in general: Acute and convalescent COVID-19 specimens originated in the United States, Italy and Spain.

Cohort 3 donors were reported recovered after two negative PCRs, clearance, or symptom resolution. Between the trimmed V and J ends, which lost 1 base and 0 bases, there was a span of 11 bases. There are 16 residues in the CDR3. Germline V lookup: CDR1 SGHRS, CDR2 YFSETQ. Material for sequencing was PBMCs or T cells enriched from blood (not recorded which). This TCR was recovered from a man aged 18 to 35 who had recovered from COVID-19. The chain employs TRBV5-1 and TRBJ2-1; D uncertain. Here the CDR3 DNA reads TGCGCCAGCAGCTTGTTACTCACTGACTCCTACAATGAGCAGTTCTTC. It translates to CASSLLLTDSYNEQFF.